These 10 T cell receptor beta chains were all obtained from the same sample, sequenced in a study of blood T cell repertoires in COVID-19. Sequencing used immunoSEQ multiplex PCR; TCRdb keeps in-frame clones, though not all of them. The sample lists 250,000 to 300,000 clones, roughly nine tenths occurring once. The specimen was PBMCs or T cells enriched from blood (not recorded which). These receptor sequences come from a human donor in a cohort exposed to, infected with or recovered from COVID-19 (not recorded which). The donor label of this sample is uncertain.

The chain couples TRBV11-1 to TRBJ2-7; D is possibly TRBD2 (6 bases). Germline V gene lookup returns CDR1 SGHAT and CDR2 FQDESV (reference sequence). This CDR3 is 14 amino acids long. V lost 5 bases and J 8 bases, leaving 19 bases between the germline ends. CDR3 nucleotide sequence: TGTGCCAGCAGCACTCCTAGCGATCTTCCTCAGCAGTACTTC. Translated: CASSTPSDLPQQYF. Variable domain in full (rest from reference TRBV11-1 and TRBJ2-7): EAEVAQSPRYKITEKSQAVAFWCDPISGHATLYWYRQILGQGPELLVQFQDESVVDDSQLPKDRFSAERLKGVDSTLKIQPAELGDSAMYLCASSTPSDLPQQYFGPGTRLTVT.

The rearrangement uses TRBV21-1 and TRBJ2-7; the D call of TRBD1 is as the table states it, not checked on the DNA. TRBV21-1 counts as a pseudogene. The CDR3 has 17 residues. The CDR3, as DNA: TGTGCCAGCAGCTGCTCTAGACGGGACAGGGGTCCCTACGAGCAGTACTTC. Translating it yields CASSCSRRDRGPYEQYF.

The chain combines TRBV7-9 with TRBJ1-5; TRBD1 matches at 7 bases. Trimming cost V 3 bases and J 6 bases; bases outside gene matches: 11. Germline CDR1 reads SEHNR; CDR2 reads FQNEAQ (reference sequence). The CDR3 spans 16 residues. CDR3 DNA: TGTGCCAGCAGCTTGATGAAGGGGGCTGTTGGTCAGCCCCAGCATTTT. Protein sequence: CASSLMKGAVGQPQHF. Using reference TRBV7-9 and TRBJ1-5 for the parts outside the CDR3, the full variable domain is DTGVSQNPRHKITKRGQNVTFRCDPISEHNRLYWYRQTLGQGPEFLTYFQNEAQLEKSRLLSDRFSAERPKGSFSTLEIQRTEQGDSAMYLCASSLMKGAVGQPQHFGDGTRLSIL.

This clone appeared once. The CDR3 coding sequence is TGTGCCAGCACGGGGGGACTCCTCTCCTACGAGCAGTACTTC. It yields the protein CASTGGLLSYEQYF. V usage is TRBV6-5 and J usage is TRBJ2-7, with TRBD2 matching over 7 bases. V lost 7 bases and J lost 0; bases outside the gene matches: 6. This CDR3 is 14 amino acids long. Germline V CDR1 and CDR2: MNHEY, SVGAGI.

Only one count was recorded for this clone. The rearrangement joins TRBV12-3 or TRBV12-4 to TRBJ2-7, with 9 bases lining up with TRBD1. The J segment lost 8 bases and the V segment lost 2 bases, leaving 4 bases of the junction unmatched. This CDR3 region has 13 residues. DNA for the CDR3: TGTGCCAGCAGTTTACTGGACAGGGGTCAGCAGTACTTC. Translated: CASSLLDRGQQYF.

The V call is TRBV11-2, the J call TRBJ1-2, with D possibly matching TRBD1 (5 bases). The CDR3 extends over 14 amino acids. Trimming took off 1 base at V and 2 bases at J, with 8 bases between the two ends. CDR1 is SGHAT and CDR2 is FQNNGV in the germline V gene. The CDR3 DNA sequence: TGTGCCAGCAGCTTAGGGGGCCAGAACTATGGCTACACCTTC. This encodes CASSLGGQNYGYTF.

The chain links TRBV7-9 to TRBJ2-1, with TRBD2 matching 15 bases. Germline CDR1 is SEHNR and CDR2 is FQNEAQ (reference sequence). The CDR3 is 15 amino acids. V was pared by 8 bases and J by 6 bases, with 5 bases of the junction left unmatched. The CDR3 DNA follows: TGTGCCAGCTCCTGGACTAGCGGGGGGGCCAATGAGCAGTTCTTC. Translated: CASSWTSGGANEQFF. The whole variable domain, remainder taken from reference TRBV7-9 and TRBJ2-1, is DTGVSQNPRHKITKRGQNVTFRCDPISEHNRLYWYRQTLGQGPEFLTYFQNEAQLEKSRLLSDRFSAERPKGSFSTLEIQRTEQGDSAMYLCASSWTSGGANEQFFGPGTRLTVL.

The gene calls are TRBV2 and TRBJ1-1; 12 bases fit TRBD1. Germline V gene data show CDR1 as SNHLY and CDR2 as FYNNEI. The CDR3 totals 16 residues. The ends lost 6 bases at V and 1 base at J; junction bases unmatched: 6. CDR3 nucleotides: TGTGCCAGCAGAGACGGGACAGGGGGCCCGAACACTGAAGCTTTCTTT. This gives the protein CASRDGTGGPNTEAFF.

This chain uses TRBV12-5 with TRBJ2-5; 9 bases map to TRBD2. The CDR3 runs 16 residues. The germline CDR1 and CDR2 sequences are LGHNT and FRNRAP. The V gene end was trimmed by 0 bases and the J gene end by 5 bases; junction bases not matched to a gene: 7. The CDR3 spells CASGLVTAGGGETQYF. The DNA of the CDR3 is TGTGCTAGTGGTTTGGTAACAGCGGGGGGCGGGGAGACCCAGTACTTC.

V usage is TRBV12-3 or TRBV12-4 and J usage is TRBJ1-1, with D hard to call. V shed 3 bases and J shed 2 bases, with 7 bases lying between them. The CDR3 runs to 13 residues. The CDR3 nucleotides read TGTGCCAGCAGTTTGATACAAAACACTGAAGCTTTCTTT. This encodes CASSLIQNTEAFF.